The 14 T cell receptor beta chains below were found in one sample sequenced in a study of CD8 T cells in ankylosing spondylitis. TCRdb recomputed calls from the 5' RACE reads with MiXCR, one row per CDR3 protein. The repertoire holds a few hundred thousand distinct CDR3 sequences, roughly 20% seen once, with 10% to 15% in the top ten. Material: blood, either unsorted or a sorted T cell fraction (not recorded which). These receptor sequences come from a male donor with ankylosing spondylitis or in good health (not recorded which).

This clonotype was seen more than once but under ten times. The chain couples TRBV6-5 to TRBJ2-5; D is unresolved. This CDR3 region has 14 residues. Germline V CDR1 and CDR2: MNHEY, SVGAGI. V was trimmed by 4 bases and J by 5 bases, leaving 14 bases between them. CDR3 sequence reads: CASSFPGRSETQYF. The DNA for the CDR3 is TGTGCCAGCAGTTTTCCAGGAAGATCGGAGACCCAGTACTTC.

Only a few counts were recorded for this clonotype. The V call is TRBV11-2, the J call TRBJ2-2; 7 bases fit TRBD2. The germline V gene has CDR1 SGHAT and CDR2 FQNNGV. J was trimmed by 7 bases and V by 6 bases; bases with no gene match: 8. The CDR3 totals 14 residues. CDR3 loop: CASRHAGRDGELFF. The CDR3 nucleotides are TGTGCCAGCAGGCACGCAGGGAGGGACGGGGAGCTGTTTTTT.

This clonotype was counted a few times. V usage is TRBV11-2 and J usage is TRBJ2-6; the D gene is possibly TRBD1 (6 bases). The CDR3 runs 16 residues. Trimming took 4 bases from V and 1 from J, leaving 11 bases between them. CDR1 is SGHAT, CDR2 FQNNGV, per germline. The CDR3 nucleotides are TGTGCCAGCAGCTCACAACAGGGTTCTGGGGCCAACGTCCTGACTTTC. Translating it yields CASSSQQGSGANVLTF.

The chain recombines TRBV7-9 with TRBJ2-2, with D possibly matching TRBD1 (5 bases). V gave up 6 bases and J gave up 0 bases, with 17 bases separating them. The CDR3 totals 17 residues. Germline V gene sequence: CDR1 SEHNR, CDR2 FQNEAQ (reference sequence). Written as DNA, the CDR3 is TGTGCCAGCAGTCCCCGAGCAGGGATCCCGAACACCGGGGAGCTGTTTTTT. Translation gives CASSPRAGIPNTGELFF.

This chain uses TRBV4-1 with TRBJ2-7; 12 bases fit TRBD2. Losses at the gene ends were 0 bases for V and 7 bases for J; bases not matched to a gene: 7. The CDR3 sequence is 16 residues long. CDR1 is MGHRA and CDR2 is YSYEKL in the germline V gene. CDR3: CASSQDGLAGGIEQYF. The CDR3 region has the DNA TGCGCCAGCAGCCAAGATGGGCTAGCGGGGGGGATTGAGCAGTACTTC.

The chain uses TRBV7-9 and TRBJ2-7, with D possibly TRBD1 on 5 matching bases. V lost 3 bases to trimming and J lost 6 bases, with 12 bases between them. Germline V lookup: CDR1 SEHNR, CDR2 FQNEAQ (reference sequence). This CDR3 spans 13 amino acids. The CDR3 is CASSFTSGREQYF. The CDR3 coding sequence is TGTGCCAGCAGCTTCACTTCAGGGCGCGAGCAGTACTTC.

This clonotype was detected only a few times. The J gene is TRBJ1-1, the V gene TRBV7-9; TRBD1 might be the D (5 bases). CDR3 length: 12 amino acids. Germline CDR1 reads SEHNR; CDR2 reads FQNEAQ (reference sequence). V lost 1 base to trimming and J lost 10 bases, with 10 bases between them. CDR3 bases: TGTGCCAGCAGCTTAGGGGGCTGGGGAGCTTTCTTT. Translation gives CASSLGGWGAFF.

This clonotype was observed a handful of times. J is TRBJ2-5 and V is TRBV20-1, with a tentative D call TRBD1 (6 bases). Trimming removed 5 bases from V and 4 bases from J, with 20 bases in between. Germline CDR1 DFQATT, CDR2 SNEGSKA (reference sequence). The CDR3 sequence is 15 residues long. The CDR3 protein is CSAPKPGTWGETQYF. The CDR3 DNA follows: TGCAGTGCTCCTAAACCCGGGACATGGGGAGAGACCCAGTACTTC.

In regard to this clonotype: This could be a read error, since a much larger clone is one nucleotide away. The chain recombines TRBV12-3 or TRBV12-4 with TRBJ2-1; TRBD2 agrees at 11 bases. The CDR3 sequence is 15 residues long. V lost 6 bases to trimming and J lost 4 bases; unmatched junction nucleotides: 5. CDR3 region: CASSQTSGVYNEQFF. CDR3 bases: TGTGCCAGCAGCCAGACTAGCGGGGTGTACAATGAGCAGTTCTTC.

This chain connects TRBV30 to TRBJ2-1, with 8 bases identical to TRBD1. The CDR3 is 12 residues long. Losses at the gene ends were 1 base for V and 9 bases for J; bases not matched to a gene: 2. From germline, CDR1 is GTSNPN and CDR2 SVGIG (reference sequence). The DNA for the CDR3 is TGTGCCTGGAGTGATCAGGGGGCTGAGCAGTTCTTC. As protein: CAWSDQGAEQFF.

The rearrangement uses TRBV7-9 and TRBJ2-7; maybe TRBD2 (7 bases). The CDR3 loop spans 15 amino acids. Trimming left V 3 bases short and J 5 bases short, with 17 bases between. Germline V CDR1 and CDR2: SEHNR, FQNEAQ (reference sequence). The CDR3 loop is CASSLRDKGGDEQYF. CDR3 nucleotide sequence: TGTGCCAGCAGCTTGAGGGACAAGGGAGGGGACGAGCAGTACTTC. The full variable domain, in which reference TRBV7-9 and TRBJ2-7 provide the parts outside the CDR3, is DTGVSQNPRHKITKRGQNVTFRCDPISEHNRLYWYRQTLGQGPEFLTYFQNEAQLEKSRLLSDRFSAERPKGSFSTLEIQRTEQGDSAMYLCASSLRDKGGDEQYFGPGTRLTVT.

The V gene is TRBV12-3 or TRBV12-4, the J gene TRBJ1-5, with a weak D call TRBD1 (6 bases). This CDR3 region has 14 residues. V lost 1 base and J 8 bases, leaving 12 bases between the germline ends. CDR3 coding DNA: TGTGCCAGCAGTTTAGTACAGGGCTTGGAGCCCCAGCATTTT. This encodes CASSLVQGLEPQHF.

This clonotype was observed a handful of times. The V gene is TRBV5-1, the J gene TRBJ2-5; a weak D match, TRBD1 (5 bases). Deletions cut 0 bases from V and 4 bases from J, with 16 bases between. CDR1 is SGHRS and CDR2 is YFSETQ in the germline V gene. The CDR3 is made up of 16 amino acids. For the CDR3, the DNA is TGCGCCAGCAGCTTGGTCGGCAGGGATTTTCGAGAGACCCAGTACTTC. Translated: CASSLVGRDFRETQYF.

The V gene is TRBV29-1, the J gene TRBJ2-2; 8 bases are shared with TRBD2. J lost 5 bases, V lost 5 bases, and 13 bases had no gene match. Germline V gives CDR1 SQVTM, CDR2 ANQGSEA. The CDR3 contains 16 residues. The CDR3 DNA reads TGCAGCGTTCGCGGCAACGGGGGGGTAGGGACCGGGGAGCTGTTTTTT. It specifies CSVRGNGGVGTGELFF.